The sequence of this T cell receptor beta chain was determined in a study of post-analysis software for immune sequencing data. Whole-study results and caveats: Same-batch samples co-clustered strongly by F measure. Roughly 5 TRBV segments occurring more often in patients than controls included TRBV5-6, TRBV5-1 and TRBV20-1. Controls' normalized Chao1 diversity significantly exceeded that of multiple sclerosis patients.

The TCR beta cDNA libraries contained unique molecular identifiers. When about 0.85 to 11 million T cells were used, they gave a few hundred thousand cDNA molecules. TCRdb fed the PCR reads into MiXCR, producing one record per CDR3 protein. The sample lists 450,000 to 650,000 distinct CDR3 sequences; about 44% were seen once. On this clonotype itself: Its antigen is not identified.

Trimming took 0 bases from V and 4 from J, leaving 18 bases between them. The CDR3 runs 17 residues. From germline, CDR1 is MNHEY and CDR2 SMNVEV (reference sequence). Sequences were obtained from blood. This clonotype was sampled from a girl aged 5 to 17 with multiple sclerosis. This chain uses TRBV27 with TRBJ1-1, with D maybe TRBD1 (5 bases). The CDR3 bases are TGTGCCAGCAGTTTATCCTTCGGGGCGGGCCCCAGCACTGAAGCTTTCTTT. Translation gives CASSLSFGAGPSTEAFF.